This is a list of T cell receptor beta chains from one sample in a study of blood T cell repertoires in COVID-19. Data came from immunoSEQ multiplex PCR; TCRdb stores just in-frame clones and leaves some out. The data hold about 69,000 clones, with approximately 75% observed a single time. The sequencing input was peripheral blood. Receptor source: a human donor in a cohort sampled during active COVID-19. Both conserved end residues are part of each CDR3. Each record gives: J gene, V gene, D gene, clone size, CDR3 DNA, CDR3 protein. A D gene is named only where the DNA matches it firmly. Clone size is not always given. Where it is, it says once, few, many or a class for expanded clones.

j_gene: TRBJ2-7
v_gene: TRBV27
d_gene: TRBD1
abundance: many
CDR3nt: TGTGCCAGCAGTTTCTTGACAGGGGGCATCCCAACCTACGAGCAGTACTTC
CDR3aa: CASSFLTGGIPTYEQYF

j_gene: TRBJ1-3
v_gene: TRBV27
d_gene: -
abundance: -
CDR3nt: TGTGCCAGCAGTTTATCAGGGGCTGGAAACACCATATATTTT
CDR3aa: CASSLSGAGNTIYF

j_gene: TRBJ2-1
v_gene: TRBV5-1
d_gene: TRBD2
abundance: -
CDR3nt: TGCGCCAGCAGCTGGAGCGGGGGGACCTACAATGAGCAGTTCTTC
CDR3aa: CASSWSGGTYNEQFF

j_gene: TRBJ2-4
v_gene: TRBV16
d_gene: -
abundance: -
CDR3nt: TGTGCCAGCACCCCTAGGGGTTCGGAAAACATTCAGTACTTC
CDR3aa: CASTPRGSENIQYF

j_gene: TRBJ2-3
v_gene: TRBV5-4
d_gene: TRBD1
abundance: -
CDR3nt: TGTGCCAGCAGCAACCGGGACAGGGGGCAAGATACGCAGTATTTT
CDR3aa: CASSNRDRGQDTQYF

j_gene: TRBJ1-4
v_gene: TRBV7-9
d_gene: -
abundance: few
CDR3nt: TGTGCCAGCAGCTTAGGGCAGGGTAATGAAAAACTGTTTTTT
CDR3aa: CASSLGQGNEKLFF

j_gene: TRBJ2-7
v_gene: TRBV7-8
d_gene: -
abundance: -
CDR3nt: TGTGCCAGCAGCGTACAGGCCGCAACCTCCTACGAGCAGTACTTC
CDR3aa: CASSVQAATSYEQYF

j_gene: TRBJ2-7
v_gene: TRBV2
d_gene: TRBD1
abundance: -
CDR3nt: TGTGCCAGCAGTGGTACAGGGGGTGAGCAGTACTTC
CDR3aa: CASSGTGGEQYF

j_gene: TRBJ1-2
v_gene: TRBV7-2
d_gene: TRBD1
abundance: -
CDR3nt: TGTGCCAGCAGCCCCGGACAGGGGGCTTTTGGCTACACCTTC
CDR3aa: CASSPGQGAFGYTF

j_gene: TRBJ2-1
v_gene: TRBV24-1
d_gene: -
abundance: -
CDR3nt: TGTGCCACCAGTGTCGTAGGGGGTCCTTACAATGAGCAGTTCTTC
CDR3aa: CATSVVGGPYNEQFF

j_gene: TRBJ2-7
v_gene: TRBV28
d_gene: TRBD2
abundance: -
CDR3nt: TGTGCCAGCACGGGGGGGACGAATCCCTACTACTACGAGCAGTACTTC
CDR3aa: CASTGGTNPYYYEQYF

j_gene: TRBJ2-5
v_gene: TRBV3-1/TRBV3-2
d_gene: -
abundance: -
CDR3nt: TGTGCCAGCAGCCAAAGGACAGACCAAGAGACCCAGTACTTC
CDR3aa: CASSQRTDQETQYF

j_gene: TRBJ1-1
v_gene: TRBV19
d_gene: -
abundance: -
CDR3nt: TGTGCCAGTAGTATAACGAGTCGAAACACTGAAGCTTTCTTT
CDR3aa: CASSITSRNTEAFF

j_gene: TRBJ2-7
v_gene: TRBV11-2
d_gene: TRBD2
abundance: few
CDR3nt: TGTGCCAGCAGCTTCGGGACTAGCGGGGTCAGTTCCTACGAGCAGTACTTC
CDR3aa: CASSFGTSGVSSYEQYF

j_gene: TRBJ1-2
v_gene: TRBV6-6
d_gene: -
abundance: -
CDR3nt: TGTGCCAGCAGCTCAGAGCAGCGCTATGGCTACACCTTC
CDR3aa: CASSSEQRYGYTF

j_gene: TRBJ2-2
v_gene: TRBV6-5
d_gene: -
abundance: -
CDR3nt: TGTGCCAGCAGTTTCAGGCCGAACACCGGGGAGCTGTTTTTT
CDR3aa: CASSFRPNTGELFF

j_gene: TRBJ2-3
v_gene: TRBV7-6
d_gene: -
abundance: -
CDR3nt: TGTGCCAGCAGTCAGGTAGCGGACCCTAGCACAGATACGCAGTATTTT
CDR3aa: CASSQVADPSTDTQYF

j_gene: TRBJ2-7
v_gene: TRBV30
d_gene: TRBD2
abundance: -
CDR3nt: TGTGCCTGGATGCGCGGGGGAACCTACGAGCAGTACTTC
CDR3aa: CAWMRGGTYEQYF

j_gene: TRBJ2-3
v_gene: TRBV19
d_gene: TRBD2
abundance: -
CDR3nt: TGTGCCAGTAGGCGATCTAGCGGTCACACAGATACGCAGTATTTT
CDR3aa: CASRRSSGHTDTQYF

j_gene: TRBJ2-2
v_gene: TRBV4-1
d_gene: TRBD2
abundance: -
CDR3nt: TGCGCCAGCAGCCAAAGACTAGCGGGAGGTAACACCGGGGAGCTGTTTTTT
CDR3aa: CASSQRLAGGNTGELFF

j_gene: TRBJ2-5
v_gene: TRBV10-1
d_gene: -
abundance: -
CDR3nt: TGCGCCAGCAGTGAGGGAGCAACCAACCAAGAGACCCAGTACTTC
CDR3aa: CASSEGATNQETQYF

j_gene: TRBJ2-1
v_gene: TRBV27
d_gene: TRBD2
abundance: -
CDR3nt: TGTGCCAGCAGTCCCGCGGGGGGGCCTAAATATGAGCAGTTCTTC
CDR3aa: CASSPAGGPKYEQFF

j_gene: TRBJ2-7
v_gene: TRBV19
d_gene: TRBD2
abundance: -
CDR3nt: TGTGCCAGTAGTATATCGCCCCCGGGACTAGGTTTGACCTACGAGCAGTACTTC
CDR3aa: CASSISPPGLGLTYEQYF

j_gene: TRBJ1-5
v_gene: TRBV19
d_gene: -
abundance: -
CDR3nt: TGTGCCAGTAGTATAGAGGTCCGAGCGGCTAGCAATCAGCCCCAGCATTTT
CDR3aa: CASSIEVRAASNQPQHF

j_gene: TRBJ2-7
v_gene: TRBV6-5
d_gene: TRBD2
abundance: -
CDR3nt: TGTGCCAGCAGATTGACTAGCGGGAGCTCCTACGAGCAGTACTTC
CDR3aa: CASRLTSGSSYEQYF

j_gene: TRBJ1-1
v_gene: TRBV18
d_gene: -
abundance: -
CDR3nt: TGTGCCAGCTCACCAGTACAGGCCATGAACACTGAAGCTTTCTTT
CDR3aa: CASSPVQAMNTEAFF

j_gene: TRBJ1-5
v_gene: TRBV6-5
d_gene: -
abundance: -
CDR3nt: TGTGCCCTCGGGGGGTCCGATCAGCCCCAGCATTTT
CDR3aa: CALGGSDQPQHF

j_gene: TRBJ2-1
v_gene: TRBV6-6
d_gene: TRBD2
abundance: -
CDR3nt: TGTGCCAGCAGTTACGGGCTAGCGGGGAATGAGCAGTTCTTC
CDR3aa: CASSYGLAGNEQFF

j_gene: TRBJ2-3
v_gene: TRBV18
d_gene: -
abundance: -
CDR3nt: TGTGCCAGCTCACCACCGGCTGTCACAGATACGCAGTATTTT
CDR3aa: CASSPPAVTDTQYF

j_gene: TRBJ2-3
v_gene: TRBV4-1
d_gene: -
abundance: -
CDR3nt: TGCGCCAGCAGCCAAGTGGAGGGGGGGACAGATACGCAGTATTTT
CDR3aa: CASSQVEGGTDTQYF

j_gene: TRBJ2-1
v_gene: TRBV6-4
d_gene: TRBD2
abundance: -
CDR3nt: TGTGCCATGACGGGACTAGCGCTCGATGAGCAGTTCTTC
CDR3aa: CAMTGLALDEQFF

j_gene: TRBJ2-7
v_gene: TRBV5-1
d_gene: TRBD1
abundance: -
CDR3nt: TGCGCCAGCAGCTACAACCGGGACAGTTCCTACGAGCAGTACTTC
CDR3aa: CASSYNRDSSYEQYF

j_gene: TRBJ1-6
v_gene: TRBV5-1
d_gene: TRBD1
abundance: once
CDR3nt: TGCGCCAGCAGCCTATTAGGGGACAGGGACTATAATTCACCCCTCCACTTT
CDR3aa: CASSLLGDRDYNSPLHF

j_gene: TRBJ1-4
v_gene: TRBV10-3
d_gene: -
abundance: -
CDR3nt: TGTGCCATCAGTGGCCAGGGGACGGGCGAGGAAAAACTGTTTTTT
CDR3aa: CAISGQGTGEEKLFF

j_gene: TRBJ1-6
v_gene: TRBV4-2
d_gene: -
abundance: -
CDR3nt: TGTGCCAGCAGCCAAGAAGTCCTAAATTCACCCCTCCACTTT
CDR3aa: CASSQEVLNSPLHF

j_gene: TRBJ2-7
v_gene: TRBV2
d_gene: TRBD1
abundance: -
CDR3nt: TGTGCCAGCAGTGGACAGGGCTACGAGCAGTACTTC
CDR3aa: CASSGQGYEQYF

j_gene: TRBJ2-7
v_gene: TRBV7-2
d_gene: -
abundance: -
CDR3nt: TGTGCCAGCAGCTTAGACAGGGCTTCCTACGAGCAGTACTTC
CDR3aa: CASSLDRASYEQYF

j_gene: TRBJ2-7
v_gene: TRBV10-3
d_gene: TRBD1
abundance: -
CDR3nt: TGTGCCACATGGGACAGATCCTACGAGCAGTACTTC
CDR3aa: CATWDRSYEQYF

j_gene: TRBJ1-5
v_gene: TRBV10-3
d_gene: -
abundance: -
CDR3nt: TGTGCCATCTGGCAGGGCAGGGATGAGCAGCCCCAGCATTTT
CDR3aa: CAIWQGRDEQPQHF